This TCR beta chain was retrieved from a study of blood T cell repertoires in COVID-19. Trimming took off 3 bases at V and 1 base at J, with 16 bases between the two ends. The CDR3 consists of 16 residues. Germline-derived CDR1 and CDR2 are SGHTA and FQGNSA. Sequencing was performed with immunoSEQ multiplex PCR; in TCRdb, only in-frame clones are kept and a portion is missing. The sample lists around 160,000 clones; 85% to 90% were seen once. The receptor was isolated from a woman in her seventies with COVID-19, enrolled during active disease. Sample: peripheral blood. V usage is TRBV7-2 and J usage is TRBJ2-7; maybe TRBD1 (6 bases). The CDR3 reads CASSLALRGLSYEQYF. The CDR3 nucleotides are TGTGCCAGCAGCTTGGCCTTAAGGGGGTTGTCCTACGAGCAGTACTTC.